This T cell receptor beta chain was recovered during a study of T cell responses to AZD1222 COVID-19 vaccine. General study points: Spike-wide coverage was observed for vaccine-associated CD4 TCRs, with dominant responses at 160-218 and 743-854.

As concerns this clone: Its antigen is unidentified.

The CDR3 totals 15 residues. V gave up 0 bases and J gave up 9 bases; unmatched junction bases: 5. Germline CDR1 is SGHTS and CDR2 is YDEGEE. Assay: immunoSEQ multiplex PCR; the TCRdb copy retains only in-frame clones and omits some. Of under 200,000 clones listed, roughly 89% are singletons. V and J are TRBV5-8 and TRBJ2-1; 11 positions agree with TRBD2. This sample comprised peripheral blood, obtained 28 days after the second AZD1222 dose. The source of this sequence is an adult who received the AZD1222 COVID-19 vaccine. CDR3 nucleotide sequence: TGTGCCAGCAGCTTGGGCCTAGCGGGGGGCGGTGAGCAGTTCTTC. It codes for CASSLGLAGGGEQFF.